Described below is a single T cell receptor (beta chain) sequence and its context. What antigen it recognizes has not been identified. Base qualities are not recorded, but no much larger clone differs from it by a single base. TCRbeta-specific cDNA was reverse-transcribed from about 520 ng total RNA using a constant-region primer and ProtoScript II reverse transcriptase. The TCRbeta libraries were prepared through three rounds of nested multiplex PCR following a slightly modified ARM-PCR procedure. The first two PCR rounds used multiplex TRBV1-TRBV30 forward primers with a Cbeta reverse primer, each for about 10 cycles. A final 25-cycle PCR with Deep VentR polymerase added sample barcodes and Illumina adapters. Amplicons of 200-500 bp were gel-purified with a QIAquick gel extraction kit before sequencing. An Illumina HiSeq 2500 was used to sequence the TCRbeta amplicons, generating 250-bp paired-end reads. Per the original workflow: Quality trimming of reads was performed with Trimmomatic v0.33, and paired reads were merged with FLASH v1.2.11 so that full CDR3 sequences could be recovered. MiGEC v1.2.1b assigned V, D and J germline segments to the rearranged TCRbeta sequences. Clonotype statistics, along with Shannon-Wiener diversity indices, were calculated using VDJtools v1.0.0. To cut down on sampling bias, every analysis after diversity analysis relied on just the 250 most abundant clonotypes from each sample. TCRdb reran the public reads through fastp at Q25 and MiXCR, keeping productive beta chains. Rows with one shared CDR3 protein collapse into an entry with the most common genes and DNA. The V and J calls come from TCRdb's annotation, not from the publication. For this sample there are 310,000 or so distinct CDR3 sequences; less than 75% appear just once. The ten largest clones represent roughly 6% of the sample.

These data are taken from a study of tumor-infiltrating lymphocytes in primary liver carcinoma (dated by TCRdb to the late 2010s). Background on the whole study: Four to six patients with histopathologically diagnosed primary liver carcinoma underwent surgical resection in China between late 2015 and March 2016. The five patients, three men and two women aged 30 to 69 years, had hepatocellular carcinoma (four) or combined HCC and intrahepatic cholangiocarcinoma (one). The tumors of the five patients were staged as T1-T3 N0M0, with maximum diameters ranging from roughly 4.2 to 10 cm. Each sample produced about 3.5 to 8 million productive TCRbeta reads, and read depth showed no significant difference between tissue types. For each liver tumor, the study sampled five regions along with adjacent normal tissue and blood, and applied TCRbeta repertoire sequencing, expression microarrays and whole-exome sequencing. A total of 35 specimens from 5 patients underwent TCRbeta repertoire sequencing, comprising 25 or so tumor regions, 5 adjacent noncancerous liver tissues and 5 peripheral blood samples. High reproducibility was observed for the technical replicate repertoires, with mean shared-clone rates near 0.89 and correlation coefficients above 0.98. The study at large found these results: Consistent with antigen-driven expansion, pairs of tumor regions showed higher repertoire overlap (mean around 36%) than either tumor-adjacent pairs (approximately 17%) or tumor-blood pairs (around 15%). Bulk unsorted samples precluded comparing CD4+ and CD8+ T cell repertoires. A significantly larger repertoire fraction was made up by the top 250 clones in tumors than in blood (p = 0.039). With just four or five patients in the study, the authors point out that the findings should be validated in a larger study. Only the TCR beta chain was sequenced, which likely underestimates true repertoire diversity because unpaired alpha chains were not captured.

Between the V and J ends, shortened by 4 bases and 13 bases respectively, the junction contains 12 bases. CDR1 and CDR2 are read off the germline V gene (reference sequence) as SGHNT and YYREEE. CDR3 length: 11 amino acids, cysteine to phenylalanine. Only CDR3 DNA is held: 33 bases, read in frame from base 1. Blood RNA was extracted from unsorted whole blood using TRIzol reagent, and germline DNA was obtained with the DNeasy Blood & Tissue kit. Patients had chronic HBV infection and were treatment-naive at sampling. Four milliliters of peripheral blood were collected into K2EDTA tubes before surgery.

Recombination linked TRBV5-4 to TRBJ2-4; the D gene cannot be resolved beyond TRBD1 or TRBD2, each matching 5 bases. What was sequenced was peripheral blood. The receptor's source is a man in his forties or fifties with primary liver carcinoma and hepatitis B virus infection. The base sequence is TGTGCCAGCAGCGCAGGGACGCTACAGTACTTC. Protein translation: CASSAGTLQYF.